This T cell receptor beta chain was identified in a study of identical twins. General study points: Abundant beta clonotypes from cord blood had fewer insertions, unlike memory repertoires, which showed none.

The germline V and J ends were trimmed by 2 bases and 3 bases, with 13 bases remaining between them. Germline CDR1 reads MNHEY; CDR2 reads SVGEGT. The CDR3 consists of 15 residues. This clonotype was counted many times. Antigen specificity is unknown. TCRdb re-derived calls from the 5' RACE reads in MiXCR, one entry per CDR3 protein. The data contain about 240,000 distinct CDR3 sequences, about 10% of them seen just once; the ten biggest clones take up 9% to 10%. The gene calls are TRBV6-2 or TRBV6-3 and TRBJ1-1; D not resolved. This TCR derives from a man in his forties or fifties in good health. The sample was memory T cells sorted from blood. The CDR3, as DNA: TGTGCCAGCAGTTACAAGACACCTAGGGACACTGAAGCTTTCTTT. This encodes CASSYKTPRDTEAFF.